This T cell receptor beta chain was found in a study of cytomegalovirus exposure and HLA in healthy donors. Study details: Prior work identified under 130 million unique TCR beta sequences in 150 million to 200 million T cells.

Researchers ran the PCR with 60 Vbeta and 13 Jbeta primers. This table comes from immunoSEQ multiplex PCR, and its TCRdb copy is limited to in-frame clones, with some not included. Here the sample table reports approximately 82,000 clones. Findings and caveats of the study: Researchers counted 164 TCR beta chains as cytomegalovirus-associated. Sequencing probably produced one cluster of sequence variants that were highly shared.

In the case of this clone: Its antigen is not identified.

Donors had nominal health at sampling but likely had unrecorded immune exposures. Per germline, CDR1 SNHLY and CDR2 FYNNEI. Losses at the gene ends were 4 bases for V and 3 bases for J; bases not matched to a gene: 3. This CDR3 contains 14 residues. Sample: PBMCs. The rearrangement uses TRBV2 and TRBJ2-1, with 7 positions matching TRBD1. The origin of this receptor is an older woman in good health and CMV-seronegative. The CDR3 region is CASSATGDYNEQFF. CDR3 nucleotide sequence: TGTGCCAGCAGTGCAACAGGGGACTACAATGAGCAGTTCTTC. The variable domain in full, with the rest retrieved from reference TRBV2 and TRBJ2-1, is EPEVTQTPSHQVTQMGQEVILRCVPISNHLYFYWYRQILGQKVEFLVSFYNNEISEKSEIFDDQFSVERPDGSNFTLKIRSTKLEDSAMYFCASSATGDYNEQFFGPGTRLTVL.